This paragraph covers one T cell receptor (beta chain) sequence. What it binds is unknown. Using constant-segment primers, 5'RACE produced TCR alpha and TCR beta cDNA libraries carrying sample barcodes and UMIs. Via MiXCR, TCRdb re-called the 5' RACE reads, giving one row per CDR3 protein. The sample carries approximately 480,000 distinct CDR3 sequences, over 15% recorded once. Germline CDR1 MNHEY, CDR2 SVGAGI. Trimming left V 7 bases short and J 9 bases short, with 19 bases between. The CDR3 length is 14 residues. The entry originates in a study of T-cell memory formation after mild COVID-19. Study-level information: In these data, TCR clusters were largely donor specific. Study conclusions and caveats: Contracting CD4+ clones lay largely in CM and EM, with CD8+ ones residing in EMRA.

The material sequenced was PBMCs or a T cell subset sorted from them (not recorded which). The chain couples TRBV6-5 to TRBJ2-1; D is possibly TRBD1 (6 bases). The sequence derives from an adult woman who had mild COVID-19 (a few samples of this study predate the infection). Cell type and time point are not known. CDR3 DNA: TGTGCCAGCAATCCTACAGGGTCAGTGGGTGAGCAGTTCTTC. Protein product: CASNPTGSVGEQFF.